This T cell receptor beta chain was retrieved from a study of OX40 agonist ivuxolimab in advanced cancers. Findings of the study overall: Mean expanded clone counts were higher in CD8+ than CD4+ T cells.

The V and J ends lost 8 bases and 7 bases, in that order; junction bases with no gene match: 7. CDR1 and CDR2 from the germline V gene are MNHNS and SASEGT. The length of the CDR3 is 13 residues. In the case of this clone: The antigen is undetermined.

Some clones are missing from TCRdb's copy, which holds only in-frame ones; the method was immunoSEQ multiplex PCR. The top ten clones hold approximately 20% of a sample with 30,000 or so clones, about three quarters of them seen once. The chain links TRBV6-1 to TRBJ1-5; 8 bases fit TRBD1. The receptor was derived from an adult with an advanced solid tumor such as melanoma, head and neck, liver or kidney cancer. This specimen consisted of CD4+ or CD8+ T cells sorted from blood, obtained in a trial of the OX40 agonist ivuxolimab. The CDR3 loop is CASGQGVGQPQHF. The DNA of the CDR3 is TGTGCCAGCGGACAGGGAGTTGGGCAGCCCCAGCATTTT.